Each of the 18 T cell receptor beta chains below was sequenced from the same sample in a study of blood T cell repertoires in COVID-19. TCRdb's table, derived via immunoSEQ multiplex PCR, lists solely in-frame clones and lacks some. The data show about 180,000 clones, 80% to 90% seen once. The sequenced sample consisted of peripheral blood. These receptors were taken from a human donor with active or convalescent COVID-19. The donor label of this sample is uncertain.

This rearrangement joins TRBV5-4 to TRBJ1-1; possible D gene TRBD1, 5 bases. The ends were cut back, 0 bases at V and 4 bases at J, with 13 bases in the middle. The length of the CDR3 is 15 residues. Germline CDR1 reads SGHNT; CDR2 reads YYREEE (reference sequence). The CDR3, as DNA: TGTGCCAGCAGCTTGGGGGGGGGTTTCGGCACTGAAGCTTTCTTT. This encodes CASSLGGGFGTEAFF.

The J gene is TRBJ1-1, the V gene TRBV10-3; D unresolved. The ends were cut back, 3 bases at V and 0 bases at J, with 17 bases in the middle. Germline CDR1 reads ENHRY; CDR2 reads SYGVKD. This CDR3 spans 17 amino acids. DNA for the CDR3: TGTGCCATCAGTGACTCCGGTGGAGCCCTCATGAACACTGAAGCTTTCTTT. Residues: CAISDSGGALMNTEAFF.

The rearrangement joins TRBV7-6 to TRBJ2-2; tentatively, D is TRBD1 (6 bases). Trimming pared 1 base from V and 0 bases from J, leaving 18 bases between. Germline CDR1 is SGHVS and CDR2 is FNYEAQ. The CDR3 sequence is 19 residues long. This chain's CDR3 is CASSLGGQTYRPNTGELFF. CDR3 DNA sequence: TGTGCCAGCAGCTTAGGCGGACAGACCTACCGACCGAACACCGGGGAGCTGTTTTTT.

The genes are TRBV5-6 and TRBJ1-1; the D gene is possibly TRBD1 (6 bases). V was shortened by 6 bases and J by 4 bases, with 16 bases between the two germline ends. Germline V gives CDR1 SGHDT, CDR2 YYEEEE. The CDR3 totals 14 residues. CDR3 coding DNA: TGTGCCAGCACCGGGGGGCTAGGGAGCACTGAAGCTTTCTTT. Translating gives CASTGGLGSTEAFF.

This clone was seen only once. As DNA, the CDR3 is TGTGCCAGCAGTCCCATTGGGGGGATACAAGAGACCCAGTACTTC. It specifies CASSPIGGIQETQYF. The chain joins TRBV6-6 to TRBJ2-5; TRBD2 might be the D (6 bases). From germline, CDR1 is MNHNY and CDR2 SVGAGI (reference sequence). Trimming stripped 5 bases from V and 2 bases from J, with 15 bases between. The CDR3 runs 15 residues.

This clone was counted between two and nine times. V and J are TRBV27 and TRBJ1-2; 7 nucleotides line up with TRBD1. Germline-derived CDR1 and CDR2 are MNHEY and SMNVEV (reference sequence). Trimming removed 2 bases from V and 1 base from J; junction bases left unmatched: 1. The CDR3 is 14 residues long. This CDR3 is CASSLRQGNYGYTF. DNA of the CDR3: TGTGCCAGCAGTTTAAGACAGGGTAACTATGGCTACACCTTC.

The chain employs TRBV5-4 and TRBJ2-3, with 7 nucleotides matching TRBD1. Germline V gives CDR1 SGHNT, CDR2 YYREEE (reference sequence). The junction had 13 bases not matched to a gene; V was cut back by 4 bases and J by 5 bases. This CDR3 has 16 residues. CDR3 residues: CASSLKTGRFLDTQYF. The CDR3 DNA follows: TGTGCCAGCAGCCTGAAGACAGGGCGGTTTTTAGATACGCAGTATTTT.

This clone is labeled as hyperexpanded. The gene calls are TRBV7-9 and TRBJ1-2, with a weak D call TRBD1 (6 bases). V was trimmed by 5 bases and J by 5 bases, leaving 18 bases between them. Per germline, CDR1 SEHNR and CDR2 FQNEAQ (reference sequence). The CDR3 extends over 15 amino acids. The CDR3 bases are TGTGCCAGCAGCCCTACCGGGACAATGGGATATGGCTACACCTTC. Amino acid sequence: CASSPTGTMGYGYTF.

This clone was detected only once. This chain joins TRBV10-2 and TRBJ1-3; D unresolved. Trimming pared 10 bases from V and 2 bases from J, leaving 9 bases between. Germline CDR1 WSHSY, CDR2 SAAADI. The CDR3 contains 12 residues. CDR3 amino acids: CATRTAGNTIYF. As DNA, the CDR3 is TGCGCCACACGTACAGCTGGAAACACCATATATTTT.

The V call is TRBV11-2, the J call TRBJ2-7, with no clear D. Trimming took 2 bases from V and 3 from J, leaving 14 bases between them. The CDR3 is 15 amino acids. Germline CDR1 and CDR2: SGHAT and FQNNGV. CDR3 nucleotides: TGTGCCAGCAGCTTACAGGCTTACTGGGTCTACGAGCAGTACTTC. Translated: CASSLQAYWVYEQYF.

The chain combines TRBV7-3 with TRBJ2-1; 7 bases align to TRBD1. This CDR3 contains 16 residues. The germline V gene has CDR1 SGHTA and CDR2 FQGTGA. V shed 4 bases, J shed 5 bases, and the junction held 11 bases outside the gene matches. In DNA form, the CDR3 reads TGTGCCAGCAGCTCTCGACAGGGTGACCTAAACAATGAGCAGTTCTTC. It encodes CASSSRQGDLNNEQFF. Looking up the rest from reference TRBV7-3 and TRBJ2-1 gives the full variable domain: GAGVSQTPSNKVTEKGKYVELRCDPISGHTALYWYRQSLGQGPEFLIYFQGTGAADDSGLPNDRFFAVRPEGSVSTLKIQRTERGDSAVYLCASSSRQGDLNNEQFFGPGTRLTVL.

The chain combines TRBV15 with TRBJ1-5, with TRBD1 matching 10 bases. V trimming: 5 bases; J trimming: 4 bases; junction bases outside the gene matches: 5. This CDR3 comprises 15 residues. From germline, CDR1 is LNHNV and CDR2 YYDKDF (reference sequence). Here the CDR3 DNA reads TGTGCCACCAGCTGGGACAGGGGTGGAAATCAGCCCCAGCATTTT. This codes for CATSWDRGGNQPQHF.

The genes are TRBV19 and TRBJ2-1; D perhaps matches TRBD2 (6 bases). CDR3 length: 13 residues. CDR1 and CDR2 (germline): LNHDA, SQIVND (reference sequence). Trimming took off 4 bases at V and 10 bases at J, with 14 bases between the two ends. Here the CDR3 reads CASSSGATREQFF. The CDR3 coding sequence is TGTGCCAGTAGTAGCGGGGCCACCCGGGAGCAGTTCTTC.

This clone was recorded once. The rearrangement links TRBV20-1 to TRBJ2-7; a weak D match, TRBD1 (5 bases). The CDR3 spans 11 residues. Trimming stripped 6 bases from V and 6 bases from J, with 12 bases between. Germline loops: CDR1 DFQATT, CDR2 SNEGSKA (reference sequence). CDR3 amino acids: CSAQRQPEQYF. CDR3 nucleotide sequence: TGCAGTGCCCAAAGACAGCCCGAGCAGTACTTC.

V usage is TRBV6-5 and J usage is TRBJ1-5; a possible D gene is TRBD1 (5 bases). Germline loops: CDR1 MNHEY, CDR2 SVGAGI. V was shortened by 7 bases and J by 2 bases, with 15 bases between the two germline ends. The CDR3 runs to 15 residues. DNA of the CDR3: TGTGCCAGCAAAGACCTAACGGGGGGCAATCAGCCCCAGCATTTT. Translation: CASKDLTGGNQPQHF.

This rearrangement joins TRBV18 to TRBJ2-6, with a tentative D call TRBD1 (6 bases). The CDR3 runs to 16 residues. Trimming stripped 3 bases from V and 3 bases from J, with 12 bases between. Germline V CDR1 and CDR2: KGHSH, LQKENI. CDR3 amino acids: CASSPYRESGANVLTF. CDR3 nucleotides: TGTGCCAGCTCACCGTACAGGGAAAGTGGGGCCAACGTCCTGACTTTC.

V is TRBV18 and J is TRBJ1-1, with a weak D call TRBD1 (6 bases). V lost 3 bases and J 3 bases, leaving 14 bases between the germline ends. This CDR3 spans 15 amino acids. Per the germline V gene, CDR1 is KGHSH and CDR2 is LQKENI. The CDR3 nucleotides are TGTGCCAGCTCACCCCAACAGGGCAGCGACACTGAAGCTTTCTTT. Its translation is CASSPQQGSDTEAFF.

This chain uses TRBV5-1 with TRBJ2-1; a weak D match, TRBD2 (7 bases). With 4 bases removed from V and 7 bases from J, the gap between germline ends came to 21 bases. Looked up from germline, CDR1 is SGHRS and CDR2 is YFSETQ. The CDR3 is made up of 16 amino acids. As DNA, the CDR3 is TGCGCCAGCAGCCCTGCCCCACCCGGGGGGCCTAATGAGCAGTTCTTC. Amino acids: CASSPAPPGGPNEQFF.